This TCR beta chain was documented in a study of shared clonotypes between healthy human individuals. General study points: Larger estimated richness was generally recorded for naive subsets relative to memory subsets.

V lost 5 bases and J lost 9; bases outside the gene matches: 12. Germline CDR1 is SGHAT and CDR2 is FQNNGV. This CDR3 is built from 16 residues. Nashville, Tennessee was home to all donors, each a Caucasian adult. Subsets obtained from CD4+ cells comprised CD45RA+ naive and CD45RA-negative memory cells. In the original processing: ImmunoSEQ output held junction-only sequences without quality scores, so filtering differed. Profiled with immunoSEQ multiplex PCR; TCRdb holds only in-frame clones, not every one. V and J calls and clone size are given by that table; D and trimming were obtained from the DNA. The sample records roughly 1 million clones, 75% to 85% being singletons. Ten or more counts support this clone. The antigen is not known.

The TCR comes from a man between 18 and 35 years old in good health. Some clones in this sample may be carry-over from other donors' samples. The rearrangement uses TRBV11-2 and TRBJ2-1; 11 bases match TRBD2. The material sequenced was memory CD4+ T cells from PBMCs. Stated subset: CD45RA-negative fraction. The CDR3 region is CASSPRLAGRGGEQFF. In DNA, the CDR3 is TGTGCCAGCAGCCCAAGACTAGCGGGAAGGGGGGGTGAGCAGTTCTTC.